Sequencing of this T cell receptor (beta chain) was carried out in a study of T-cell reconstitution after alpha-beta-depleted transplantation in children. Study-wide points: Some patients owed their high day-60 TCRbeta diversity to surviving recipient T cells and thymic progenitors.

CDR3 length: 19 amino acids. The J segment lost 2 bases and the V segment lost 0 bases, leaving 9 bases of the junction unmatched. Germline V gene lookup returns CDR1 MGHDK and CDR2 SYGVNS. This clonotype was detected many times. Its antigen is undetermined. Unique molecular identifiers were used to barcode this TCRbeta library. TCRdb reprocessed the PCR reads via MiXCR and lists one record per CDR3 protein. This table holds 190,000 or so distinct CDR3 sequences, 5.5% to 7% found once. Specimen: PBMCs, collected before TCRalphabeta/CD19-depleted stem cell transplant. This sequence originates from a girl under three years old with combined immunodeficiency, due to receive a stem cell transplant. The chain couples TRBV25-1 to TRBJ2-1, with 11 bases that match TRBD2. CDR3 sequence (DNA): TGTGCCAGCAGTGAATATATTCGGACTAGCGGGCTACCCTACAATGAGCAGTTCTTC. Translated, it gives CASSEYIRTSGLPYNEQFF.